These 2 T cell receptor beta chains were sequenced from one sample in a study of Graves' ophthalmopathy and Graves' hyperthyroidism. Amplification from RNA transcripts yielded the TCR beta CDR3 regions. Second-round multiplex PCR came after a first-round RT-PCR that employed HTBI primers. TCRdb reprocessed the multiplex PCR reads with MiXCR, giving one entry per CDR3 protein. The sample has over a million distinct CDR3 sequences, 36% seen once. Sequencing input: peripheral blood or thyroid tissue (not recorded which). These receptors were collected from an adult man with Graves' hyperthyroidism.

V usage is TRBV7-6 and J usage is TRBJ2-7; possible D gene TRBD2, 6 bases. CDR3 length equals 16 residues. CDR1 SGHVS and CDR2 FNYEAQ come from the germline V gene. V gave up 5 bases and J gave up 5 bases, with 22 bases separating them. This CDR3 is CASSRSLGVAGNEQYF. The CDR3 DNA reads TGTGCCAGCAGCCGGAGCCTGGGGGTTGCGGGAAACGAGCAGTACTTC.

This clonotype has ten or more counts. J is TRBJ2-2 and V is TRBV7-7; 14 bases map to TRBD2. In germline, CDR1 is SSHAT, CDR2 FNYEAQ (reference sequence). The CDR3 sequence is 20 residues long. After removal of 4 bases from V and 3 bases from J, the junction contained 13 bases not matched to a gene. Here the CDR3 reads CASSSLGGLAGASYTGELFF. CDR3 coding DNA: TGTGCCAGCAGCTCCTTAGGGGGACTAGCGGGAGCATCGTACACCGGGGAGCTGTTTTTT.